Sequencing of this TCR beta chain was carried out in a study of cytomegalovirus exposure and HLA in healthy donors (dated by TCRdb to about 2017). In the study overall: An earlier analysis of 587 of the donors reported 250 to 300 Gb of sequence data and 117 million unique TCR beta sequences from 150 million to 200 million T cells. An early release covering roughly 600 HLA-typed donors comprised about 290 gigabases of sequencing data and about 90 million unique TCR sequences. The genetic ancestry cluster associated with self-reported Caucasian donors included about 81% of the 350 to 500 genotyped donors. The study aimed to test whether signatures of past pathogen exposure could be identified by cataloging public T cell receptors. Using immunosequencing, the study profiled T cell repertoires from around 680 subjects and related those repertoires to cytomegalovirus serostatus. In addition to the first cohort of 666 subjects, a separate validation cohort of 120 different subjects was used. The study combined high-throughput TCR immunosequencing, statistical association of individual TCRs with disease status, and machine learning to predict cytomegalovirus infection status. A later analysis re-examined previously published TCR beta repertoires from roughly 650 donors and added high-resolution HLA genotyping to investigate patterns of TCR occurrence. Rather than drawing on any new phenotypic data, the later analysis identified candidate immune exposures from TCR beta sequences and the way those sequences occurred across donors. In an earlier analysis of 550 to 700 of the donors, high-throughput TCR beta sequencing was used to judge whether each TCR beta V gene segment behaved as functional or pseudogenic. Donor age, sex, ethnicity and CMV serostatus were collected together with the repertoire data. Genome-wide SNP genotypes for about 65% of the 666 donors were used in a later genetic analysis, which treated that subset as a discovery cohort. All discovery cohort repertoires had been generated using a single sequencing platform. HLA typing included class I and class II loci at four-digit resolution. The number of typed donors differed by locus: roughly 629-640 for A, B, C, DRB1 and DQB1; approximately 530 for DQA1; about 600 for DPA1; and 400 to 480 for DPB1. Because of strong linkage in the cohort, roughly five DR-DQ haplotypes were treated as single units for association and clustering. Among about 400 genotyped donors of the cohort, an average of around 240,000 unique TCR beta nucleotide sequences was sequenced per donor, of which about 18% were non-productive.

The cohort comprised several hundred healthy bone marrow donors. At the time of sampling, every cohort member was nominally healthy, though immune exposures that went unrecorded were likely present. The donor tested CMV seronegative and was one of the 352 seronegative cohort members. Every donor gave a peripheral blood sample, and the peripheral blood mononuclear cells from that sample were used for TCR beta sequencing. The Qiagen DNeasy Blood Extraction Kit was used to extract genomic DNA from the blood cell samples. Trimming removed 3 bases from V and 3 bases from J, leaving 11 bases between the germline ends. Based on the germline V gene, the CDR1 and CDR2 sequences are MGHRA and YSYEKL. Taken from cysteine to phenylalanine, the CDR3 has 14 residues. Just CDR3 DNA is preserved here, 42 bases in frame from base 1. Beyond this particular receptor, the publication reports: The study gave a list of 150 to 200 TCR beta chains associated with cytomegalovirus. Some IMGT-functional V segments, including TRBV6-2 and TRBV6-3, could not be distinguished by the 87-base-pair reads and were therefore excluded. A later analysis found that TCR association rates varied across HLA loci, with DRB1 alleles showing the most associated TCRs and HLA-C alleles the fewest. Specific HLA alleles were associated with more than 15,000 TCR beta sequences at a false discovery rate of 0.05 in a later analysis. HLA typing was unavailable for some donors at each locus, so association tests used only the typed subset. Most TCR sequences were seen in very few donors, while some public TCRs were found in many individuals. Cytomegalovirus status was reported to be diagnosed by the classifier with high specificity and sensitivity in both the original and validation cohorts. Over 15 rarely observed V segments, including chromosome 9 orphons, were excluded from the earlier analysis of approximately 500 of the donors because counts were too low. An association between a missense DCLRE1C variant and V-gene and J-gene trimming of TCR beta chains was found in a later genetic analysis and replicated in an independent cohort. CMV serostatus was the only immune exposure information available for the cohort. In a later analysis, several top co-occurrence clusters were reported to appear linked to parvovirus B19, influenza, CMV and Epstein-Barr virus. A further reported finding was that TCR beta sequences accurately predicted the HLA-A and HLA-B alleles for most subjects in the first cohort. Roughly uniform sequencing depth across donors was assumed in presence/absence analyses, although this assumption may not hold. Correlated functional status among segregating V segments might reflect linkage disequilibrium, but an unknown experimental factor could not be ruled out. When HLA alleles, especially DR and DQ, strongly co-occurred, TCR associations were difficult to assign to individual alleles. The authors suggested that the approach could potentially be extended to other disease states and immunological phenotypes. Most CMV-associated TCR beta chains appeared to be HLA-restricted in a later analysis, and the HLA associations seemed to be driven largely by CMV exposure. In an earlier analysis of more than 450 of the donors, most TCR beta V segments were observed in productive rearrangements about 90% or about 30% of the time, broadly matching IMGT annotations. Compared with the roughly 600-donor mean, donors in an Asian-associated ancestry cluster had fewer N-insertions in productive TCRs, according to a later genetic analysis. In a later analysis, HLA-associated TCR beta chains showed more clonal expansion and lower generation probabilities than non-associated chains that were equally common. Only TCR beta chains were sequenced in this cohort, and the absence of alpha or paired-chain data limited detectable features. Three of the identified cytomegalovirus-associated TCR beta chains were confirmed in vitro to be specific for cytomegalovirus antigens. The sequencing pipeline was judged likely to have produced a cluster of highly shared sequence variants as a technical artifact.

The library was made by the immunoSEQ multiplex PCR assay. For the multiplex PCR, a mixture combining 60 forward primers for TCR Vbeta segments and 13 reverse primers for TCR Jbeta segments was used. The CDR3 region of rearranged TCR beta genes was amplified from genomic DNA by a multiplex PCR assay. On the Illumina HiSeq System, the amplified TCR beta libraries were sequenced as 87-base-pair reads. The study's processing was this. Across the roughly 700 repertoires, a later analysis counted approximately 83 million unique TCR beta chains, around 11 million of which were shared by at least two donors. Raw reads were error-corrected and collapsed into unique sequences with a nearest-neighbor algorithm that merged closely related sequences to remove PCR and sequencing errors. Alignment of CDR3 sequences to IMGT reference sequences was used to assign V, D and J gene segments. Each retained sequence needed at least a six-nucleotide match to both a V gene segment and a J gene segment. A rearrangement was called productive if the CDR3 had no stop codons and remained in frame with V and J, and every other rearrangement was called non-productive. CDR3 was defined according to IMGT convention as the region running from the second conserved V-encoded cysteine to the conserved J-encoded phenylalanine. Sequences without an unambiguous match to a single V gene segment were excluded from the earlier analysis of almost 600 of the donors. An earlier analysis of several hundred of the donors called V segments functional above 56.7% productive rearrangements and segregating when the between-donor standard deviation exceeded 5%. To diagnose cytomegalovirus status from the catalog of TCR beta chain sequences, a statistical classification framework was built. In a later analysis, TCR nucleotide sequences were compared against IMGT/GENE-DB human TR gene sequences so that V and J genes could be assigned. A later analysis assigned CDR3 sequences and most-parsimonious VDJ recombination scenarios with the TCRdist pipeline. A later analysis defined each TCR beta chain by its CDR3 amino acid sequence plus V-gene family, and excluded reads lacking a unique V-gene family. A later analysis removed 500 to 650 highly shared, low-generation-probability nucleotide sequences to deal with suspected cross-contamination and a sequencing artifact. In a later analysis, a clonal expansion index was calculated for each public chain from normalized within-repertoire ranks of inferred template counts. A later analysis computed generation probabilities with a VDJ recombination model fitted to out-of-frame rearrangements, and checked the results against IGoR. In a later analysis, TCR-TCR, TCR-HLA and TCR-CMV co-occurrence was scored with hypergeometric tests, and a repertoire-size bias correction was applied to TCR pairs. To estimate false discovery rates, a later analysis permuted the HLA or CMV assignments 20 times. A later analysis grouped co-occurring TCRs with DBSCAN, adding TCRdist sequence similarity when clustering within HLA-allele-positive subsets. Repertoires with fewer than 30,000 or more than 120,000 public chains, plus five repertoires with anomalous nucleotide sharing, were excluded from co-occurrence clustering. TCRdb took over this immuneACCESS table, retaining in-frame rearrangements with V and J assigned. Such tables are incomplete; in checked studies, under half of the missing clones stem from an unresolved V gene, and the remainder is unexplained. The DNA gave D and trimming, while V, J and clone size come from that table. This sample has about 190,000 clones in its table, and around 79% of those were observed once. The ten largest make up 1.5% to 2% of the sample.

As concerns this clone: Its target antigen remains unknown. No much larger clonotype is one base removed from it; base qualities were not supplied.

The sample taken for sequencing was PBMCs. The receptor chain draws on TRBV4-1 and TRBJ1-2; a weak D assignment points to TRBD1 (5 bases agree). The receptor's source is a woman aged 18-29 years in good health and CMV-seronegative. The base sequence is TGCGCCAGCAGCCACTGGGGCCGGGACTATGGCTACACCTTC. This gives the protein CASSHWGRDYGYTF.